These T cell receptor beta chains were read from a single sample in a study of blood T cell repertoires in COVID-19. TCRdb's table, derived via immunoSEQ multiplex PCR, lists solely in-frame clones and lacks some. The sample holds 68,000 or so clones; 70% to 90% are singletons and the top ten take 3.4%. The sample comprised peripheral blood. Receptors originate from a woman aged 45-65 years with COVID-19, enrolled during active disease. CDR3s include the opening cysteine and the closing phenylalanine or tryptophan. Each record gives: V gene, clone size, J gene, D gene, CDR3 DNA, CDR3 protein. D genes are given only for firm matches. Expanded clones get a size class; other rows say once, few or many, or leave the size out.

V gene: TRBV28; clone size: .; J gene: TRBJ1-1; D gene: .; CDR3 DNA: TGTGCCAGCAGTTATAGATCTGGGGGCCCTATTTGGGCTGAAGCTTTCTTT; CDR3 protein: CASSYRSGGPIWAEAFF
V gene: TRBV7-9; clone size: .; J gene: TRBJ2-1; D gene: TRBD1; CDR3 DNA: TGTGCCAGCAGCTTTACAGGGGTCAATGAGCAGTTCTTC; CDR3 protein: CASSFTGVNEQFF
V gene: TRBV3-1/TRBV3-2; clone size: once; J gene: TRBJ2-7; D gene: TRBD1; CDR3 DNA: TGTGCCAGCAGCCCGGGACAGGGGGCGGCGGGGCCATCCTACGAGCAGTACTTC; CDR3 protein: CASSPGQGAAGPSYEQYF
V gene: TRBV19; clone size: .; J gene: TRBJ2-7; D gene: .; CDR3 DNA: TGTGCCAGTAGTATTGCAGATTCCTACGAGCAGTACTTC; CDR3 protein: CASSIADSYEQYF
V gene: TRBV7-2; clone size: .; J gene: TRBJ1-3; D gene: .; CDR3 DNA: TGTGCCAGCAGCTTAGTGGCGGGGGCAGTCTCTGGAAACACCATATATTTT; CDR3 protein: CASSLVAGAVSGNTIYF
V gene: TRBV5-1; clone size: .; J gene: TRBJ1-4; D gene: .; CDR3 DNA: TGCGCCAGCAGCCTCTACAGGGCAACTAATGAAAAACTGTTTTTT; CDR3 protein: CASSLYRATNEKLFF
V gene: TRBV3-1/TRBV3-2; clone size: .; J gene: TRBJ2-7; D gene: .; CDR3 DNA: TGTGCCAGCAGCCGCCTGCCTCGTGGGTCGGGAAGCGAGCAGTACTTC; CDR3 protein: CASSRLPRGSGSEQYF
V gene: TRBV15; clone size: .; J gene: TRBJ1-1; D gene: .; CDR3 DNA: TGTGCCACCAGCCAGACAGTTATGAACACTGAAGCTTTCTTT; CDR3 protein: CATSQTVMNTEAFF
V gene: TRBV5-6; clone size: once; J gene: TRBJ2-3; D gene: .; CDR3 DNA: TGTGCCAGCAGCCGTACAGGGATGGATACGCAGTATTTT; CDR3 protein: CASSRTGMDTQYF
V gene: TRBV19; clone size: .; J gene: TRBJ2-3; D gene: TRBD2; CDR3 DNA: TGTGCCACCAAGGTTAGCGGGATTACAGATACGCAGTATTTT; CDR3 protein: CATKVSGITDTQYF
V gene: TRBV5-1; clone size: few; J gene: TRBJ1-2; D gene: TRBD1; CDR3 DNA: TGCGCCAGCAGCTTGGCCGGGACAGGGGGCGGCTACACCTTC; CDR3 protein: CASSLAGTGGGYTF
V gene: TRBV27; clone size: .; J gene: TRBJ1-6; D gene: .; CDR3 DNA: TGTGCCAGCAGTCCCCGACAAGCGGCGGGGAATTCACCCCTCCACTTT; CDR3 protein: CASSPRQAAGNSPLHF
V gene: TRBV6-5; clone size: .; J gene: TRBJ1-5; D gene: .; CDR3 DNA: TGTGCCAGCAGCCGCAGGGGATCAACTGGTCAGCCCCAGCATTTT; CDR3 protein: CASSRRGSTGQPQHF
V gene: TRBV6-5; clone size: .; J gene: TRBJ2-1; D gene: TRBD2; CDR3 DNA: TGTGCCAGCAGTCCTCAACCCGGGACTAGCGGTGAGCAGTTCTTC; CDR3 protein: CASSPQPGTSGEQFF
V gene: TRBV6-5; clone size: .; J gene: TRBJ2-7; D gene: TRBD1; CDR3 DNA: TGTGCCAGCAGTTCCCAACAGGGGGAGGACGAGCAGTACTTC; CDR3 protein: CASSSQQGEDEQYF
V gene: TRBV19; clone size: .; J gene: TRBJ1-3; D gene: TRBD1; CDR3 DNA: TGTGCCAGTAGCAGGACAGGGATTGGAAACACCATATATTTT; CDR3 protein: CASSRTGIGNTIYF
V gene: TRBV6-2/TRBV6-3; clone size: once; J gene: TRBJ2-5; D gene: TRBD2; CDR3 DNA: TGTGCCAGCAGCTCTGGACTAGCGGGAAGGGAGACCCAGTACTTC; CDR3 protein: CASSSGLAGRETQYF
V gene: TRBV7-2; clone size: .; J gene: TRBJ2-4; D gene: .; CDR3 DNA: TGTGCCAGCACCCCAGGCCCATTGGGGGGAGTGATCAAAAACATTCAGTACTTC; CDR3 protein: CASTPGPLGGVIKNIQYF
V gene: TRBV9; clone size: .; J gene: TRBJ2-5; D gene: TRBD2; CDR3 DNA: TGTGCCAGCAGCGTAGGACCTAGCGGGAGGGCCGAAGAGACCCAGTACTTC; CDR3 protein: CASSVGPSGRAEETQYF
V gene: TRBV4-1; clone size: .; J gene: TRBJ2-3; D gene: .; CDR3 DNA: TGCGCCAGCAGCCAACTGCCCACCGCGGGTACAGATACGCAGTATTTT; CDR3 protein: CASSQLPTAGTDTQYF
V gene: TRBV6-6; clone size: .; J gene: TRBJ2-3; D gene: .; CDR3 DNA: TGTGCCAGCAGGCGGATATATTCCACAGATACGCAGTATTTT; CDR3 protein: CASRRIYSTDTQYF
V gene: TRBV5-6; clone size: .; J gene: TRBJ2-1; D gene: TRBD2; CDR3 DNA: TGTGCCAGCAGCCCCCTTGCCCCTCAGGGAGGGGCGAAGAATGAGCAGTTCTTC; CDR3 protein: CASSPLAPQGGAKNEQFF
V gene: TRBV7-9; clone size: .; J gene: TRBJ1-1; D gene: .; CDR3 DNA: TGTGCCAGCAGGGGGCCAGGGGAAGCTTTCTTT; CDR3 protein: CASRGPGEAFF
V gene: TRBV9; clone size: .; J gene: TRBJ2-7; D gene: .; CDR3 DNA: TGTGCCAGCAGCCCCCGAGACATCAACTACGAGCAGTACTTC; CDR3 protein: CASSPRDINYEQYF
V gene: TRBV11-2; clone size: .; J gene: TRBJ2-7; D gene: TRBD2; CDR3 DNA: TGTGCCAGCAGCCCCGTCTGGGGGGGCGAGCAGTACTTC; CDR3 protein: CASSPVWGGEQYF
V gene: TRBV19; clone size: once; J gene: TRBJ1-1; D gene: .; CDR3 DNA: TGTGCCAGTACTACCATAAATGGGGTTAACGGGGTCTTT; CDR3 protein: CASTTINGVNGVF
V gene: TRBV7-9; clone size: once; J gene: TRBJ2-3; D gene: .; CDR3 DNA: TGTGCCAGCAGCTCACAACCACAGGGAAGCACAGATACGCAGTATTTT; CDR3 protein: CASSSQPQGSTDTQYF
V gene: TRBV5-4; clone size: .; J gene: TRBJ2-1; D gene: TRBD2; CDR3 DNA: TGTGCCAGCAGCCCGTTTACTAGCGGGTTCAATGAGCAGTTCTTC; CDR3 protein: CASSPFTSGFNEQFF
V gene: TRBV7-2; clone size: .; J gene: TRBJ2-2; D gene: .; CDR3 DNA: TGTGCCAGCAGCTCCAGAATCTCAGGGTCCGGGGAGCTGTTTTTT; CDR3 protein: CASSSRISGSGELFF
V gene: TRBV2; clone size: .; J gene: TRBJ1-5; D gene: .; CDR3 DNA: TGTGCCAGCAGGGGCCAGGGATTTGGCCAGCCCCAGCATTTT; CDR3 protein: CASRGQGFGQPQHF
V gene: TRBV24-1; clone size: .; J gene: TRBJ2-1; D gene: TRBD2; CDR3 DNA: TGTGCCACCAGTACTAGCGGGATTGGTCATGAGCAGTTCTTC; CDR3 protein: CATSTSGIGHEQFF
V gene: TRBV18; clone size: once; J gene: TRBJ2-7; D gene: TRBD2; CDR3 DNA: TGTGCCAGCTCATCCCTCCCGGGGACGGGAGGATCCTACGAGCAGTACTTC; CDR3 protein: CASSSLPGTGGSYEQYF
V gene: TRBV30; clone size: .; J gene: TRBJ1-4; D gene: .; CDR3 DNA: TGTGCCTGGAGTGTACCCGAAACAGGGAAACTGTTTTTT; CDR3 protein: CAWSVPETGKLFF
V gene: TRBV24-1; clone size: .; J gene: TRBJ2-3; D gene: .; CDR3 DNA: TGTGCCACCAGTGATTCCCCGGGAGTCACACAGTATTTT; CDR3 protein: CATSDSPGVTQYF
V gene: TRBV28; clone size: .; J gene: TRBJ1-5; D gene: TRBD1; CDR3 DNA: TGTGCCAGCAGGCCGGGACAGGGGATTAGCAATCAGCCCCAGCATTTT; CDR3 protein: CASRPGQGISNQPQHF
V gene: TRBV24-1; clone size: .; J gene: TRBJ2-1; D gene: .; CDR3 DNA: TGTGCCGTAGGCAGGGGATTCAATGAGCAGTTCTTC; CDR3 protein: CAVGRGFNEQFF
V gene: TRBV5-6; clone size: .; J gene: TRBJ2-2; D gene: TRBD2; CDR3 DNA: TGTGCCAGCAGTTTCAGCGGGAGTGGGGTCGGGGAGCTGTTTTTT; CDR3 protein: CASSFSGSGVGELFF
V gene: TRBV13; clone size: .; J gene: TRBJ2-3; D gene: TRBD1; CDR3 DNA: TGTGCCAGCAGCACCCGGGACAGGAGAACAGATACGCAGTATTTT; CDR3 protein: CASSTRDRRTDTQYF
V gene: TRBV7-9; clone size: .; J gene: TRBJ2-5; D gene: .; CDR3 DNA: TGTGCCAGCAGCTTAGGGAACGCTGGGGCTCAGTACTTC; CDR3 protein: CASSLGNAGAQYF
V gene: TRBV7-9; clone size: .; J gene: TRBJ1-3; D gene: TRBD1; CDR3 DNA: TGTGCCAGCAGCTTGGGACAGGGCTCTGGAAACACCATATATTTT; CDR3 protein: CASSLGQGSGNTIYF
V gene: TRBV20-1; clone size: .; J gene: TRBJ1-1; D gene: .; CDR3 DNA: TGCAGTGCTGGACAGCACACTGAAGCTTTCTTT; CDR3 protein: CSAGQHTEAFF
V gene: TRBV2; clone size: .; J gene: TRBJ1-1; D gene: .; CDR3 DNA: TGTGCCAGCACAGGTTCAGGGAACACTGAAGCTTTCTTT; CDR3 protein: CASTGSGNTEAFF
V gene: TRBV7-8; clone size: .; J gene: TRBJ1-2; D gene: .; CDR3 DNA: TGTGCCAGCAGCTTAAGGGGGAGGGGCAGTGACTATGGCTACACCTTC; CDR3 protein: CASSLRGRGSDYGYTF
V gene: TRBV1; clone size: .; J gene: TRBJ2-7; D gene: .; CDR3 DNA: TGCACCAGCAGCTCAACAGGGCCGTACTACGAGCAGTACTTC; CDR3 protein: CTSSSTGPYYEQYF
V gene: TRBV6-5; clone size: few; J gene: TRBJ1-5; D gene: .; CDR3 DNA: TGTGCCACCTTGAGGGATCGCAATCAGCCCCAGCATTTT; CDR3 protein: CATLRDRNQPQHF
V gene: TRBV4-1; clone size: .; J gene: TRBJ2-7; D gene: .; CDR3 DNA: TGCGCCAGCAGCCAAGAAGGAGGTTTCGGCTCCTACGAGCAGTACTTC; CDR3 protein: CASSQEGGFGSYEQYF
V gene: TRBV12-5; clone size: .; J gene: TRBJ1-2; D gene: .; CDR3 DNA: TGTGCTAGAGAGGTGGAGAATGGCTACACCTTC; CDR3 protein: CAREVENGYTF
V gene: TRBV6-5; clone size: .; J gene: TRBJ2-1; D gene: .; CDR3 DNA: TGTGCCAGCAGCCGTACGCCGGGTGAGCAGTTCTTC; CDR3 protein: CASSRTPGEQFF
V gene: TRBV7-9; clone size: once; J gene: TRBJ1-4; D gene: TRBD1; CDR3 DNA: TGTGCCAGCAGCCAGGGACAGCCTAATGAAAAACTGTTTTTT; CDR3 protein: CASSQGQPNEKLFF
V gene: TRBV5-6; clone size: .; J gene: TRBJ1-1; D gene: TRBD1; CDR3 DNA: TGTGCCAGCAGCTTGAGACAGGGGCCCACTGAAGCTTTCTTT; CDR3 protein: CASSLRQGPTEAFF
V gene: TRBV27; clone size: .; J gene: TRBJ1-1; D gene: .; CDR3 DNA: TGTGCCAGCAGTTCCAGCGTGAGGACTGAAGCTTTCTTT; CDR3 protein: CASSSSVRTEAFF
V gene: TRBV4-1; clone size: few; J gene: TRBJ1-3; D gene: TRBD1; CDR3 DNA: TGCGCCAGCAGCCAAGGAGGGACAGTCTCTGGAAACACCATATATTTT; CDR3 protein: CASSQGGTVSGNTIYF